The 28 T cell receptor beta chains in this list originate from one sample, sequenced in a study of glioma-infiltrating T cells. Amplification of TCR alpha and beta CDR3 regions from RNA used iRepertoire nested multiplex PCR. TCRdb used MiXCR to reprocess the multiplex PCR reads, holding one entry per CDR3 protein. This table holds 45,000 or so distinct CDR3 sequences, 20% to 25% found once. Sequencing input: glioma tissue, nonneoplastic brain tissue, or PBMCs (not recorded which). The receptors were gathered from a human donor with low-grade glioma or glioblastoma, undergoing nonglioma brain surgery, or in good health (not recorded which).

The gene calls are TRBV12-3 or TRBV12-4 and TRBJ2-7; D might be TRBD2 (5 bases). V lost 1 base and J lost 4, with 8 bases in between. This CDR3 has 13 residues. CDR3: CASSLVEGYEQYF. The CDR3 DNA sequence: TGTGCCAGCAGTTTAGTAGAGGGTTACGAGCAGTACTTC.

Remarks on this clonotype: This could be a read error, since a much larger clone is one nucleotide away. The V and J genes are TRBV5-5 and TRBJ2-1, with D hard to call. V was cut by 0 bases and J by 3 bases, with 10 bases left in between. In germline, CDR1 is SGHKS, CDR2 YYEKEE (reference sequence). This CDR3 comprises 15 residues. The CDR3: CASSLGGMRYNEQFF. As DNA, the CDR3 is TGTGCCAGCAGCTTGGGTGGGATGCGCTACAATGAGCAGTTCTTC. The whole variable domain, filled in from reference TRBV5-5 and TRBJ2-1, reads DAGVTQSPTHLIKTRGQQVTLRCSPISGHKSVSWYQQVLGQGPQFIFQYYEKEERGRGNFPDRFSARQFPNYSSELNVNALLLGDSALYLCASSLGGMRYNEQFFGPGTRLTVL.

Regarding this clonotype: Its ends do not fully match the called genes, so a read error is possible. The J gene is TRBJ2-1, the V gene TRBV12-5; no definite D call. Germline-derived CDR1 and CDR2 are LGHNT and FRNRAP. The CDR3 is 17 amino acids. CDR3 in DNA: TGTGCTAGTGGTTTGGTTCTAGGACGGCCGAGTTACAATGAGCGGTTCTTC. Translating it yields CASGLVLGRPSYNERFF.

The table lists this clonotype with a count of one. The final CDR3 position lacks the conserved phenylalanine or tryptophan, pointing to a likely read error. This chain connects TRBV29-1 to TRBJ2-7; 7 nucleotides agree with TRBD2. This CDR3 spans 14 amino acids. V lost 7 bases to trimming and J lost 5 bases; unmatched junction nucleotides: 14. Germline lookup yields CDR1 SQVTM and CDR2 ANQGSEA. This chain's CDR3 is CSAISPGGSDEQYL. The CDR3 coding sequence is TGCAGCGCTATCTCACCGGGGGGAAGCGACGAGCAGTACTTA.

As to this clonotype: Just one base apart from a much larger clone, this may be a read error. The V and J genes are TRBV5-1 and TRBJ1-1; TRBD1 matches at 9 bases. The CDR3 sequence is 17 residues long. J was trimmed by 4 bases and V by 5 bases; bases with no gene match: 15. The V gene's germline CDR1 is SGHRS and CDR2 YFSETQ. The CDR3: CASRLRDREAVTTEAFF. In DNA, the CDR3 is TGCGCCAGCAGACTCCGGGACAGGGAGGCTGTGACCACTGAAGCTTTCTTT.

This clonotype occurred many times. The chain uses TRBV2 and TRBJ1-1, with 8 positions matching TRBD1. Losses at the gene ends were 2 bases for V and 4 bases for J; bases not matched to a gene: 6. The CDR3 is 15 amino acids. Germline loops: CDR1 SNHLY, CDR2 FYNNEI. CDR3 in DNA: TGTGCCAGCAGTGAAAACCACGACAGGGGCACTGAAGCTTTCTTT. Protein product: CASSENHDRGTEAFF.

As regards this clonotype: A much larger clone lies a single base off, so this may be a read error. The rearrangement links TRBV27 to TRBJ2-3, with no clear D. From germline, CDR1 is MNHEY and CDR2 SMNVEV (reference sequence). The CDR3 sequence is 11 residues long. The CDR3 reads CTSPRKDTQYF. In nucleotides, the CDR3 is TGTACCAGCCCGAGAAAGGATACGCAGTATTTT.

This clonotype was seen many times. Written as DNA, the CDR3 is TGTGCCAGCAGAGACAGGGGATATCAGCCCCAGCATTTT. Protein product: CASRDRGYQPQHF. This chain connects TRBV6-1 to TRBJ1-5; TRBD1 matches at 8 bases. The CDR3 length is 13 residues. The J segment lost 5 bases and the V segment lost 6 bases, leaving 3 bases of the junction unmatched. Germline lookup yields CDR1 MNHNS and CDR2 SASEGT.

Turning to this clonotype: With a much larger clone just one base away, this may be a read error. The CDR3 spells CASSGGERVSGNTIYF. Here the CDR3 DNA reads TGTGCCAGCAGTGGGGGGGAGAGGGTCTCTGGAAACACCATATATTTT. The chain is built from TRBV12-3 or TRBV12-4 and TRBJ1-3; D perhaps matches TRBD1 (5 bases). The V end was cut by 5 bases, the J end by 0 bases, with 14 bases between. CDR3 size: 16 residues.

This clonotype was recorded many times. The V call is TRBV7-9, the J call TRBJ2-7; TRBD2 matches 9 bases. The CDR3 loop spans 16 amino acids. Trimming cost V 1 base and J 5 bases; bases outside gene matches: 9. From germline, CDR1 is SEHNR and CDR2 FQNEAQ (reference sequence). The CDR3 region is CASSLGGAREGDEQYF. The CDR3, as DNA: TGTGCCAGCAGCTTAGGCGGTGCGCGGGAGGGCGACGAGCAGTACTTC.

This clonotype has ten or more counts. The chain has TRBV4-2 and TRBJ2-3; 11 nucleotides line up with TRBD1. With V trimmed by 2 bases and J by 3 bases, 4 bases remained unmatched. The CDR3 runs to 16 residues. CDR1 is LGHNA, CDR2 YNFKEQ, per germline. CDR3 region: CASSQSGTGGTDTQYF. CDR3 sequence (DNA): TGTGCCAGCAGCCAATCCGGGACAGGGGGGACAGATACGCAGTATTTT.

Notes on this clonotype: A read error may explain this, as a much larger clone is one base away. The chain carries TRBV7-9 and TRBJ2-7, with D perhaps given as TRBD1 or TRBD2 (5 bases each). V lost 8 bases and J lost 7, with 18 bases in between. CDR1 and CDR2 from the germline V gene are SEHNR and FQNEAQ (reference sequence). CDR3 size: 13 residues. The CDR3 is CASLRGDDNEQYF. Here the CDR3 DNA reads TGTGCCAGCTTACGGGGCGATGACAATGAGCAGTACTTC.

At least ten counts were recorded for this clonotype. The rearrangement uses TRBV7-3 and TRBJ2-3; D is uncertain. The V and J ends lost 2 bases and 5 bases respectively, with 8 bases between them. This CDR3 is 13 amino acids long. Germline V gene sequence: CDR1 SGHTA, CDR2 FQGTGA. In DNA, the CDR3 is TGTGCCAGCAGCTTAGGGTCGATAGATACGCAGTATTTT. It is translated as CASSLGSIDTQYF.

Ten or more counts support this clonotype. This sequence joins TRBV14 and TRBJ1-1, with 8 positions matching TRBD1. V gave up 2 bases and J gave up 4 bases; unmatched junction bases: 6. CDR1 and CDR2 (germline): SGHDN, FVKESK. The CDR3 consists of 15 residues. CDR3 DNA: TGTGCCAGCAGCCAACTCAAGACAGGGGCCACTGAAGCTTTCTTT. Amino acid sequence: CASSQLKTGATEAFF.

This clonotype showed up many times. The rearrangement uses TRBV27 and TRBJ2-7, with D maybe TRBD2 (6 bases). The V end lost 4 bases, the J end lost 0 bases, and 13 bases lay between the germline ends. Germline-derived CDR1 and CDR2 are MNHEY and SMNVEV (reference sequence). The CDR3 has 15 amino acids. The DNA for the CDR3 is TGTGCCAGCAGTTGGAGGGGACGGTCCTCCTACGAGCAGTACTTC. Protein product: CASSWRGRSSYEQYF.

This clonotype was picked up many times. The chain combines TRBV11-2 with TRBJ2-3, with D perhaps being TRBD1 or TRBD2 (6 bases each). The CDR3 is made up of 14 amino acids. V lost 5 bases and J lost 3, with 12 bases in between. The germline V gene encodes CDR1 SGHAT and CDR2 FQNNGV. The CDR3 protein is CASSPGASTDTQYF. The CDR3 nucleotides are TGTGCCAGCAGCCCGGGGGCCAGTACAGATACGCAGTATTTT.

This clonotype has ten or more counts. The V call is TRBV6-1, the J call TRBJ2-7; tentatively, D is TRBD1 (5 bases). In germline, CDR1 is MNHNS, CDR2 SASEGT. Trimming shortened V by 7 bases and J by 1 base, and 14 bases separated the two germline ends. The CDR3 loop spans 14 amino acids. CDR3 in amino acids: CASTRSRGSYEQYF. The CDR3 DNA reads as TGTGCCAGCACCCGAAGTAGGGGTTCCTACGAGCAGTACTTC.

About this clonotype itself: A read error is possible here, since a much larger clone lies one base away. The chain uses TRBV4-2 and TRBJ2-2; TRBD2 might be the D (6 bases). CDR1 is LGHNA and CDR2 is YNFKEQ in the germline V gene. The CDR3 covers 17 residues. CDR3 protein: CASSQDVSRTNTWELFF. The CDR3 DNA follows: TGTGCCAGCAGCCAAGATGTCTCCAGGACTAACACCTGGGAGCTGTTTTTT.

Details on this clonotype: The missing conserved phenylalanine or tryptophan at the end of this CDR3 makes a read error likely. The V call is TRBV20-1, the J call TRBJ1-1; D might be TRBD1 (5 bases). Trimming cost V 7 bases and J 5 bases, with 14 bases left between them. The germline V gene encodes CDR1 DFQATT and CDR2 SNEGSKA (reference sequence). The CDR3 runs to 12 residues. The CDR3 reads CSGRRVRTEAFS. The CDR3 nucleotides read TGCAGTGGGCGCAGGGTGCGGACTGAAGCTTTCTCT.

The sample holds many counts of this clonotype. The chain recombines TRBV20-1 with TRBJ2-5; D ambiguous. CDR3 size: 11 residues. The V end lost 5 bases, the J end lost 7 bases, and 11 bases lay between the germline ends. Germline V lookup: CDR1 DFQATT, CDR2 SNEGSKA (reference sequence). CDR3 sequence reads: CSAWEEGTQYF. The CDR3 coding sequence is TGCAGTGCTTGGGAAGAAGGGACCCAGTACTTC.

This clonotype was seen at least ten times. The chain has TRBV12-5 and TRBJ2-1; 11 bases are a match to TRBD2. Germline V gene lookup returns CDR1 LGHNT and CDR2 FRNRAP. The CDR3 has 17 amino acids. V gave up 1 base and J gave up 7 bases; unmatched junction bases: 9. CDR3: CASGLGRSSGRRNEQFF. The CDR3 DNA reads as TGTGCTAGTGGTTTGGGGCGATCTAGCGGGAGGCGAAATGAGCAGTTCTTC.

This clonotype was counted at least ten times. The chain uses TRBV7-9 and TRBJ1-1; D is possibly TRBD1 (5 bases). Germline lookup yields CDR1 SEHNR and CDR2 FQNEAQ (reference sequence). V dropped 1 base and J dropped 4 bases, with 10 bases sitting between them. This CDR3 region has 14 residues. Written as DNA, the CDR3 is TGTGCCAGCAGCTTAGGCGGGGGGTTCACTGAAGCTTTCTTT. The encoded protein is CASSLGGGFTEAFF.

This clonotype was counted ten times or more. The chain carries TRBV7-2 and TRBJ2-3, with D hard to call. The CDR3 extends over 14 amino acids. Trimming pared 5 bases from V and 1 base from J, leaving 10 bases between. CDR1 SGHTA and CDR2 FQGNSA come from the germline V gene. CDR3 sequence (DNA): TGTGCCAGCAGCCATCGGACCCGCACAGATACGCAGTATTTT. Amino acids: CASSHRTRTDTQYF.

This clonotype was detected ten times or more. The rearrangement joins TRBV19 to TRBJ1-5; D is unclear. In germline, CDR1 is LNHDA, CDR2 SQIVND (reference sequence). CDR3 size: 15 residues. V dropped 10 bases and J dropped 0 bases, with 16 bases sitting between them. CDR3 loop: CATKPDGYSNQPQHF. The CDR3 coding sequence is TGTGCCACCAAACCAGACGGGTATAGCAATCAGCCCCAGCATTTT.

Of note for this clonotype: The conserved phenylalanine or tryptophan normally closing the CDR3 is absent here, so this likely arose from a read error. The rearrangement links TRBV7-2 to TRBJ2-5; D is undetermined. V lost 5 bases to trimming and J lost 5 bases, with 12 bases between them. This CDR3 region has 13 residues. Germline V gene data show CDR1 as SGHTA and CDR2 as FQGNSA. This CDR3 is CASSPPYPETQYL. The CDR3 region has the DNA TGTGCCAGCAGCCCCCCCTATCCCGAGACCCAGTACCTC.

This clonotype was recorded many times. The rearrangement links TRBV7-9 to TRBJ2-5; D possibly uses TRBD1 or TRBD2 (5 bases each). CDR1 is SEHNR and CDR2 is FQNEAQ in the germline V gene (reference sequence). The CDR3 is made up of 15 amino acids. The V and J ends lost 5 bases and 5 bases respectively, with 18 bases between them. The CDR3 sequence: CASSRGRGELETQYF. The CDR3 coding sequence is TGTGCCAGCAGCCGTGGACGAGGGGAGCTGGAGACCCAGTACTTC.

This clonotype appeared many times. The chain has TRBV13 and TRBJ1-5; D not certain. The germline V and J ends were trimmed by 5 bases and 4 bases, with 9 bases remaining between them. This CDR3 has 13 residues. The germline gives CDR1 PRHDT, CDR2 FYEKMQ (reference sequence). The CDR3 loop reads CASSPSMNQPQHF. In DNA, the CDR3 is TGTGCCAGCAGCCCTTCGATGAATCAGCCCCAGCATTTT. Using reference TRBV13 and TRBJ1-5 for the parts outside the CDR3, the full variable domain is AAGVIQSPRHLIKEKRETATLKCYPIPRHDTVYWYQQGPGQDPQFLISFYEKMQSDKGSIPDRFSAQQFSDYHSELNMSSLELGDSALYFCASSPSMNQPQHFGDGTRLSIL.

Comment on this clonotype: One end of the junction fails to match germline, which may point to a read error. The chain uses TRBV6-1 and TRBJ1-5, with unresolved D. Germline assignment: CDR1 MNHNS and CDR2 SASEGT. The CDR3 contains 15 residues. In DNA, the CDR3 is TGTGCCAGCAGTACCATGGGATTGAGCAATCAGCCTCAGCATTTT. As protein: CASSTMGLSNQPQHF.